This is a list of T cell receptor beta chains from one sample in a study of OX40 agonist ivuxolimab in advanced cancers. Profiled with immunoSEQ multiplex PCR; TCRdb holds only in-frame clones, not every one. Of roughly 70,000 clones listed, approximately 90% are singletons. The material sequenced was CD4+ or CD8+ T cells sorted from blood, taken in a trial of the OX40 agonist ivuxolimab. The receptors come from an adult with an advanced solid tumor such as melanoma, head and neck, liver or kidney cancer. Each CDR3 is given with its conserved first and last residue. Fields, in order: J gene, D gene, clone size, V gene, CDR3 DNA, CDR3 protein. A D gene is named only where the DNA matches it firmly. For some rows the clone size is stated as once, few or many, or as a class when expanded; others skip it.

j_gene: TRBJ2-3; d_gene: -; abundance: -; v_gene: TRBV9; CDR3nt: TGTGCCAGCAGCGTAGAACGGAGCTGGACAGATACGCAGTATTTT; CDR3aa: CASSVERSWTDTQYF
j_gene: TRBJ2-3; d_gene: TRBD2; abundance: -; v_gene: TRBV9; CDR3nt: TGTGCCAGCAGCTCCGGGACTAGCGGGAGCACAGATACGCAGTATTTT; CDR3aa: CASSSGTSGSTDTQYF
j_gene: TRBJ1-1; d_gene: TRBD1; abundance: -; v_gene: TRBV28; CDR3nt: TGTGCCAGCAGTCTTCCGGGACAGGGGGCTGAAGCTTTCTTT; CDR3aa: CASSLPGQGAEAFF
j_gene: TRBJ1-5; d_gene: -; abundance: -; v_gene: TRBV6-1; CDR3nt: TGTGCCAGCAGTGAAGTCCGGGCTCAGCCCCAGCATTTT; CDR3aa: CASSEVRAQPQHF
j_gene: TRBJ1-2; d_gene: -; abundance: -; v_gene: TRBV6-6; CDR3nt: TGTGCCAGCAGGGACAGCAGTTGGGGCTATGGCTACACCTTC; CDR3aa: CASRDSSWGYGYTF
j_gene: TRBJ1-3; d_gene: -; abundance: -; v_gene: TRBV6-6; CDR3nt: TGTGCCAGCAGTTACGCAAACACCATATATTTT; CDR3aa: CASSYANTIYF
j_gene: TRBJ2-1; d_gene: TRBD2; abundance: -; v_gene: TRBV5-6; CDR3nt: TGTGCCAGCAGCTTGTTTAGAGGACTAGCGGGCCATGAGCAGTTCTTC; CDR3aa: CASSLFRGLAGHEQFF
j_gene: TRBJ1-1; d_gene: -; abundance: -; v_gene: TRBV27; CDR3nt: TGTGCCAGCAAGGTATCGAGGGGAAACACTGAAGCTTTCTTT; CDR3aa: CASKVSRGNTEAFF
j_gene: TRBJ1-1; d_gene: -; abundance: once; v_gene: TRBV28; CDR3nt: TGTGCCAGCAGCCGCCCGGGTGTGGCGAACACTGAAGCTTTCTTT; CDR3aa: CASSRPGVANTEAFF
j_gene: TRBJ1-3; d_gene: -; abundance: few; v_gene: TRBV11-2; CDR3nt: TGTGCCAGCAGCTTAACTGGTGCCGGGGCTGGAAACACCATATATTTT; CDR3aa: CASSLTGAGAGNTIYF
j_gene: TRBJ1-6; d_gene: -; abundance: -; v_gene: TRBV6-1; CDR3nt: TGTGCCAGCAGTGCAGGGTGGACACCCCTCCACTTT; CDR3aa: CASSAGWTPLHF
j_gene: TRBJ1-1; d_gene: -; abundance: -; v_gene: TRBV18; CDR3nt: TGTGCCAGCTCATCCCAATGGGAAGCTTTCTTT; CDR3aa: CASSSQWEAFF
j_gene: TRBJ1-2; d_gene: -; abundance: -; v_gene: TRBV20-1; CDR3nt: TGCAGGCTGGGGACGGACTATAGCTACACCTTC; CDR3aa: CRLGTDYSYTF
j_gene: TRBJ1-2; d_gene: -; abundance: -; v_gene: TRBV23-1; CDR3nt: TGCGCCAGCAGTCATCCCGTCCGGGACATACCTTTTAACTATGGCTACACCTTC; CDR3aa: CASSHPVRDIPFNYGYTF
j_gene: TRBJ1-4; d_gene: -; abundance: -; v_gene: TRBV6-1; CDR3nt: TGTGCCAGCAGTGAAGAGGGGACTTCGGGTGAAAAACTGTTTTTT; CDR3aa: CASSEEGTSGEKLFF
j_gene: TRBJ1-1; d_gene: -; abundance: -; v_gene: TRBV28; CDR3nt: TGTGCCAGCAGTTTTGAAACAGGCACTGAAGCTTTCTTT; CDR3aa: CASSFETGTEAFF
j_gene: TRBJ2-6; d_gene: TRBD2; abundance: -; v_gene: TRBV5-1; CDR3nt: TGCGCCAGCAGCCCGAGCGGGGCTGGGGCCAACGTCCTGACTTTC; CDR3aa: CASSPSGAGANVLTF
j_gene: TRBJ1-5; d_gene: -; abundance: -; v_gene: TRBV27; CDR3nt: TGTGCCAGCAGTTCCCGGGGACTTAGCAATCAGCCCCAGCATTTT; CDR3aa: CASSSRGLSNQPQHF
j_gene: TRBJ2-1; d_gene: TRBD2; abundance: -; v_gene: TRBV7-4; CDR3nt: TGTGCCAGCCCCCCGGGACTAGCGCCTAATGAGCAGTTCTTC; CDR3aa: CASPPGLAPNEQFF
j_gene: TRBJ1-3; d_gene: -; abundance: -; v_gene: TRBV10-3; CDR3nt: TGTGCCATCAGGAACGGAAACACCATATATTTT; CDR3aa: CAIRNGNTIYF
j_gene: TRBJ2-7; d_gene: -; abundance: -; v_gene: TRBV2; CDR3nt: TGTGCCAGTGGAAGACAGGACTCGGGGCAGTACTTC; CDR3aa: CASGRQDSGQYF
j_gene: TRBJ2-3; d_gene: -; abundance: -; v_gene: TRBV7-3; CDR3nt: TGTGCCAGCAGCTTATGGCAGGGCCGCACAGATACGCAGTATTTT; CDR3aa: CASSLWQGRTDTQYF
j_gene: TRBJ2-6; d_gene: -; abundance: -; v_gene: TRBV28; CDR3nt: TGTGCCAGCAGCATTAAAGCGGCTGGGGCCAACGTCCTGACTTTC; CDR3aa: CASSIKAAGANVLTF
j_gene: TRBJ1-1; d_gene: TRBD1; abundance: -; v_gene: TRBV30; CDR3nt: TGTGCCGGGGACAGGGGGAGAACTGAAGCTTTCTTT; CDR3aa: CAGDRGRTEAFF
j_gene: TRBJ2-1; d_gene: -; abundance: -; v_gene: TRBV7-2; CDR3nt: TGTGCCAGCAGCTTAGTTGTCCATGAGCAGTTCTTC; CDR3aa: CASSLVVHEQFF
j_gene: TRBJ2-5; d_gene: TRBD2; abundance: -; v_gene: TRBV6-5; CDR3nt: TGTGCCAGCAGTCTACTAGCGGCCGGGGAGACCCAGTACTTC; CDR3aa: CASSLLAAGETQYF
j_gene: TRBJ2-7; d_gene: TRBD1; abundance: -; v_gene: TRBV7-3; CDR3nt: TGTGCCAGCAGCTTATTTCAGGGGGCCCACGAGCAGTACTTC; CDR3aa: CASSLFQGAHEQYF
j_gene: TRBJ2-7; d_gene: -; abundance: -; v_gene: TRBV28; CDR3nt: TGTGCCAGCAGTCTCCAGGGTAATCAGCAGTACTTC; CDR3aa: CASSLQGNQQYF
j_gene: TRBJ2-3; d_gene: -; abundance: -; v_gene: TRBV6-5; CDR3nt: TGTGCCACCGCTGGCTCTTTTGCTTTCACAGATACGCAGTATTTT; CDR3aa: CATAGSFAFTDTQYF
j_gene: TRBJ2-1; d_gene: -; abundance: -; v_gene: TRBV10-2; CDR3nt: TGCGCCAGCATGAGGGCTAGCGAAAAGTTCTTC; CDR3aa: CASMRASEKFF
j_gene: TRBJ1-6; d_gene: TRBD1; abundance: -; v_gene: TRBV28; CDR3nt: TGTGCCAGCAGTCCGAGAAACATAGGACAGGGATTAGGAGAGAATAATTCACCCCTCCACTTT; CDR3aa: CASSPRNIGQGLGENNSPLHF
j_gene: TRBJ2-1; d_gene: -; abundance: -; v_gene: TRBV6-4; CDR3nt: TGTGCCAGCAGTACCTCAGGGCGGCACAATGAGCAGTTCTTC; CDR3aa: CASSTSGRHNEQFF
j_gene: TRBJ1-3; d_gene: TRBD1; abundance: -; v_gene: TRBV9; CDR3nt: TGTGCCAGCAGCCGGGACAGCAGAAACACCATATATTTT; CDR3aa: CASSRDSRNTIYF
j_gene: TRBJ1-2; d_gene: -; abundance: -; v_gene: TRBV19; CDR3nt: TGTGCCAGTAGTATAGACCCAGGGAGTGGCTACACCTTC; CDR3aa: CASSIDPGSGYTF
j_gene: TRBJ2-1; d_gene: -; abundance: -; v_gene: TRBV19; CDR3nt: TGTGCCAGTAAAGGGGTAGGGGCGGGTTCTAGGGAGCAGTTCTTC; CDR3aa: CASKGVGAGSREQFF
j_gene: TRBJ1-2; d_gene: -; abundance: -; v_gene: TRBV7-9; CDR3nt: TGTGCCAGCAGCTTAGGAAATCCGGGAGGTGGCTACACCTTC; CDR3aa: CASSLGNPGGGYTF
j_gene: TRBJ1-2; d_gene: TRBD1; abundance: -; v_gene: TRBV9; CDR3nt: TGTGCCAGCAGCGGATCGACACAGGGGGCGGGTGGCTACACCTTC; CDR3aa: CASSGSTQGAGGYTF
j_gene: TRBJ2-1; d_gene: TRBD1; abundance: -; v_gene: TRBV5-1; CDR3nt: TGCGCCAGCAGCTGGAAACAGGGGTCAGGGATCGATGAGCAGTTCTTC; CDR3aa: CASSWKQGSGIDEQFF
j_gene: TRBJ2-2; d_gene: TRBD2; abundance: -; v_gene: TRBV10-3; CDR3nt: TGTGCCATCAGCGGGACTAGCGGTGCCTGGGGCACCGGGGAGCTGTTTTTT; CDR3aa: CAISGTSGAWGTGELFF
j_gene: TRBJ2-3; d_gene: TRBD2; abundance: few; v_gene: TRBV7-2; CDR3nt: TGTGCCAGCAGCCAGAGGGCCGGACTAGCGGGAGATACGCAGTATTTT; CDR3aa: CASSQRAGLAGDTQYF
j_gene: TRBJ2-2; d_gene: TRBD2; abundance: -; v_gene: TRBV5-6; CDR3nt: TGTGCCAGCAGCTTGAGGACTAGCGGGAGAATCGGGGAGCTGTTTTTT; CDR3aa: CASSLRTSGRIGELFF
j_gene: TRBJ2-5; d_gene: TRBD1; abundance: -; v_gene: TRBV9; CDR3nt: TGTGCCAGCAGCGTAGGGGACAGGGGGCGTCGGGAGACCCAGTACTTC; CDR3aa: CASSVGDRGRRETQYF
j_gene: TRBJ2-1; d_gene: TRBD1; abundance: -; v_gene: TRBV5-1; CDR3nt: TGCGCCAGCAGCCCAGGGGCAGGGGGCAGTGAGCAGTTCTTC; CDR3aa: CASSPGAGGSEQFF
j_gene: TRBJ2-3; d_gene: TRBD2; abundance: -; v_gene: TRBV9; CDR3nt: TGTGCCAGCAGCGACCCCCCGGGGAGGGCCTTCCCAGATACGCAGTATTTT; CDR3aa: CASSDPPGRAFPDTQYF
j_gene: TRBJ1-2; d_gene: -; abundance: -; v_gene: TRBV29-1; CDR3nt: TGCAGCGTTGATGGACAAGGATTTGCTGGCTACACCTTC; CDR3aa: CSVDGQGFAGYTF
j_gene: TRBJ2-2; d_gene: -; abundance: -; v_gene: TRBV19; CDR3nt: TGTGCCAGCCACTGGGCGAACACCGGGGAGCTGTTTTTT; CDR3aa: CASHWANTGELFF
j_gene: TRBJ2-3; d_gene: -; abundance: -; v_gene: TRBV7-3; CDR3nt: TGTGCCAGCAGCTTAGGCCACCCTTCATGGGATACGCAGTATTTT; CDR3aa: CASSLGHPSWDTQYF